The source of this TCR beta chain is a study of blood T cell repertoires in COVID-19. Across the study: Specimens from acute and convalescent COVID-19 originated in the United States, Italy and Spain. PBMCs, B-cell-depleted T cells, or T cells were the source of the cDNA or gDNA that made up the material.

V was shortened by 5 bases and J by 7 bases, with 11 bases between the two germline ends. Germline CDR1 is LNHDA and CDR2 is SQIVND (reference sequence). The CDR3 length is 12 residues. Source study methods: Using reference gene primer amplification, nucleated cell counts were estimated. Libraries were prepared by immunoSEQ multiplex PCR; TCRdb keeps only in-frame clonotypes and omits some of them. V, J and clone size are those of that table, while D and trimming were read from the DNA. The sample yields approximately 260,000 clones, approximately 79% seen once. This sequence joins TRBV19 and TRBJ1-2, with D unresolved. Sample: peripheral blood. The sequence was obtained from a woman aged 40 to 55 with active or convalescent COVID-19. CDR3 nucleotide sequence: TGTGCCAGTAGTCCACGGGCGGGTGGCTACACCTTC. Its translation is CASSPRAGGYTF.